These 14 T cell receptor beta chains share one sample of origin, sequenced in a study of cytotoxic CD8 clonotypes in ibrutinib-treated CLL. The table came from immunoSEQ multiplex PCR; TCRdb's copy has only in-frame clones and leaves some out. The table has about 300,000 clones, roughly 76% seen once. The sample consisted of PBMCs, taken at disease progression, from a patient treated with ibrutinib. The receptors were sampled from a human donor with chronic lymphocytic leukemia.

This clone was seen only a few times. The V call is TRBV11-2, the J call TRBJ2-7; D is perhaps TRBD2 (6 bases). There are 13 residues in the CDR3. Trimming took off 1 base at V and 2 bases at J, with 6 bases between the two ends. CDR1 SGHAT and CDR2 FQNNGV come from the germline V gene. CDR3 DNA sequence: TGTGCCAGCAGCTTAGGGACTACCTACGAGCAGTACTTC. It is translated as CASSLGTTYEQYF.

J is TRBJ2-7 and V is TRBV7-9; D unclear. Germline V lookup: CDR1 SEHNR, CDR2 FQNEAQ (reference sequence). The CDR3 runs to 12 residues. The V end was cut by 2 bases, the J end by 4 bases, with 6 bases between. CDR3: CASSLSPYEQYF. The CDR3 nucleotides are TGTGCCAGCAGCTTATCTCCGTACGAGCAGTACTTC.

Written as DNA, the CDR3 is TGTGCCAGCAGCTTAGGGTCTAGAGACTATGGCTACACCTTC. Its protein product is CASSLGSRDYGYTF. This chain connects TRBV7-2 to TRBJ1-2; no clear D gene. Trimming took off 1 base at V and 3 bases at J, with 9 bases between the two ends. The CDR3 is 14 amino acids. The germline gives CDR1 SGHTA, CDR2 FQGNSA.

The J gene is TRBJ2-5, the V gene TRBV18, with 9 bases lining up with TRBD2. J lost 5 bases, V lost 6 bases, and 7 bases had no gene match. The CDR3 sequence is 14 residues long. Germline V gene sequence: CDR1 KGHSH, CDR2 LQKENI. This CDR3 reads CASSAGGLFETQYF. The CDR3 nucleotides are TGTGCCAGCTCGGCGGGGGGGCTTTTCGAGACCCAGTACTTC.

This clone was seen only a few times. This sequence joins TRBV18 and TRBJ1-5; TRBD1 matches 9 bases. Losses at the gene ends were 0 bases for V and 7 bases for J; bases not matched to a gene: 1. Germline CDR1 is KGHSH and CDR2 is LQKENI. This CDR3 comprises 14 residues. The CDR3 DNA sequence: TGTGCCAGCTCACCACCGGGACAGGGACAGCCCCAGCATTTT. This gives the protein CASSPPGQGQPQHF.

The chain has TRBV4-1 and TRBJ2-3; D could derive from TRBD1 or TRBD2 (6 bases each). The V and J ends lost 2 bases and 0 bases respectively, with 12 bases between them. Per germline, CDR1 MGHRA and CDR2 YSYEKL. The CDR3 covers 16 residues. Written as DNA, the CDR3 is TGCGCCAGCAGCCAACGAGGGGGGCGTAGCACAGATACGCAGTATTTT. Encoded protein: CASSQRGGRSTDTQYF.

The chain recombines TRBV7-2 with TRBJ1-5; D is unresolved. V was pared by 5 bases and J by 1 base, with 15 bases between. This CDR3 is built from 16 residues. CDR1 and CDR2 from the germline V gene are SGHTA and FQGNSA. The CDR3 protein is CASSQWAPLSNQPQHF. As DNA, the CDR3 is TGTGCCAGCAGCCAATGGGCGCCGTTGAGCAATCAGCCCCAGCATTTT.

The chain combines TRBV29-1 with TRBJ1-1; D gene unclear. This CDR3 is built from 12 residues. Germline values: CDR1 SQVTM, CDR2 ANQGSEA. Between the trimmed V and J ends, which lost 6 bases and 3 bases, there was a span of 11 bases. For the CDR3, the DNA is TGCAGCGTGAAAAACAAGGACACTGAAGCTTTCTTT. Its translation is CSVKNKDTEAFF.

The CDR3 loop is CAISGQRADTGELFF. The CDR3 DNA reads as TGTGCCATCAGCGGACAGCGAGCGGACACCGGGGAGCTGTTTTTT. The chain has TRBV10-3 and TRBJ2-2, with D possibly TRBD1 on 6 matching bases. The V gene's germline CDR1 is ENHRY and CDR2 SYGVKD. The CDR3 extends over 15 amino acids. V was cut by 6 bases and J by 3 bases, with 14 bases left in between.

This clone was seen a few times. The chain uses TRBV9 and TRBJ2-1; D is uncertain. CDR1 SGDLS and CDR2 YYNGEE come from the germline V gene. The CDR3 covers 11 residues. Trimming cost V 4 bases and J 8 bases, with 7 bases left between them. Written as DNA, the CDR3 is TGTGCCAGCAGCCAAAGGGATGAGCAGTTCTTC. It encodes CASSQRDEQFF. The full variable domain, rest sourced from reference TRBV9 and TRBJ2-1, is DSGVTQTPKHLITATGQRVTLRCSPRSGDLSVYWYQQSLDQGLQFLIQYYNGEERAKGNILERFSAQQFPDLHSELNLSSLELGDSALYFCASSQRDEQFFGPGTRLTVL.

In its sample, this clone was seen once. The chain links TRBV29-1 to TRBJ2-7; D call uncertain. The CDR3 sequence is 14 residues long. V lost 5 bases to trimming and J lost 3 bases, with 17 bases between them. The V gene's germline CDR1 is SQVTM and CDR2 ANQGSEA. The CDR3 DNA follows: TGCAGCGTTTCCCCTGACGGTACGGGCTACGAGCAGTACTTC. Protein: CSVSPDGTGYEQYF.

The rearrangement uses TRBV9 and TRBJ2-1; D is unclear. The V gene lost 4 bases and the J gene lost 7 bases, with 15 bases spanning the gap. Germline V CDR1 and CDR2: SGDLS, YYNGEE. This CDR3 spans 14 amino acids. The CDR3 here is CASSPTERLNEQFF. The CDR3 DNA reads TGTGCCAGCAGCCCCACCGAGAGGCTGAATGAGCAGTTCTTC.

The CDR3 DNA reads TGTGCCAGCAGTCCGAGTCCAGAGACCCAGTACTTC. It translates to CASSPSPETQYF. The V gene is TRBV6-6, the J gene TRBJ2-5; no clear D. This CDR3 has 12 residues. Germline V gene lookup returns CDR1 MNHNY and CDR2 SVGAGI (reference sequence). V lost 5 bases to trimming and J lost 4 bases, with 8 bases between them.

The V and J genes are TRBV27 and TRBJ1-4; D remains unclear. The CDR3 has 13 amino acids. V lost 6 bases and J lost 5, with 10 bases in between. Germline lookup yields CDR1 MNHEY and CDR2 SMNVEV (reference sequence). CDR3 sequence reads: CASRQRLNEKLFF. CDR3 DNA: TGTGCCAGCAGGCAAAGATTAAATGAAAAACTGTTTTTT. Drawing the rest from reference TRBV27 and TRBJ1-4, the complete variable domain is EAQVTQNPRYLITVTGKKLTVTCSQNMNHEYMSWYRQDPGLGLRQIYYSMNVEVTDKGDVPEGYKVSRKEKRNFPLILESPSPNQTSLYFCASRQRLNEKLFFGSGTQLSVL.